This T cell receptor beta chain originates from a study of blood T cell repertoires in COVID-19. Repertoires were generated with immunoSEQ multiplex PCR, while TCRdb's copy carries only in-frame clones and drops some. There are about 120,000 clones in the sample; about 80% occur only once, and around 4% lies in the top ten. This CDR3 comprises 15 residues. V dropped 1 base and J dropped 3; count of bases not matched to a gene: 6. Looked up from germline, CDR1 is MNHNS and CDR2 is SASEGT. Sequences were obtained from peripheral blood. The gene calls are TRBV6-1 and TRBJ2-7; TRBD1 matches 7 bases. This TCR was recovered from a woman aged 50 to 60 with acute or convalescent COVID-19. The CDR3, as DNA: TGTGCCAGCAGTGAAGTGTCAGGGGGTGTCTACGAGCAGTACTTC. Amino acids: CASSEVSGGVYEQYF.